The present T cell receptor beta chain was sequenced within a study of technical replicates of blood from a handful of donors. This CDR3 spans 15 amino acids. The V end was cut by 0 bases, the J end by 5 bases, with 13 bases between. From germline, CDR1 is MNHEY and CDR2 SVGAGI. Profiling relied on immunoSEQ multiplex PCR, and the TCRdb table lists in-frame clones only, not all of them. This sample has about 60,000 clones, with 80% to 95% found just once. The source is a human donor in good health. Some clones in this sample may be carry-over from other donors' samples. The sample taken for sequencing was PBMCs. This rearrangement joins TRBV6-5 to TRBJ1-1; perhaps TRBD1 as D (5 bases). CDR3 residues: CASSYSGGEGTEAFF. The CDR3 DNA follows: TGTGCCAGCAGTTACTCCGGAGGGGAGGGGACTGAAGCTTTCTTT.